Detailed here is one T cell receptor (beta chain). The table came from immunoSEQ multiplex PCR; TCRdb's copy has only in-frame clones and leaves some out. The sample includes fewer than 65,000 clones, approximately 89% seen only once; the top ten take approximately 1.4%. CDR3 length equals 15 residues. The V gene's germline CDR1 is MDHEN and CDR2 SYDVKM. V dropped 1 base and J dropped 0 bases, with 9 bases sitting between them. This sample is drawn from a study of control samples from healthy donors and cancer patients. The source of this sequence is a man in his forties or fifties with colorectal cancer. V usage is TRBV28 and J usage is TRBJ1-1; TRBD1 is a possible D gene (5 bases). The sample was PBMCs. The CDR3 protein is CASSLFVRVNTEAFF. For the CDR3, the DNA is TGTGCCAGCAGTTTATTTGTCAGGGTGAACACTGAAGCTTTCTTT.